Below, 23 T cell receptor beta chains from the same sample are listed, as sequenced in a study of T cell repertoires in cytomegalovirus infection. TCRdb itself ran the reads through MiXCR, one entry per CDR3 protein. The data contain under 850,000 distinct CDR3 sequences, around 35% of them singletons. Their recognized antigens are unknown. The sample consisted of cultured PBMCs, taken from culture after CMV antigen stimulation. The source of these receptors is a human donor in good health (CMV status not recorded). Some clones in this sample may be carry-over from other donors' samples.

This clonotype was observed a few times. The chain carries TRBV7-2 and TRBJ1-4, with 7 positions matching TRBD1. Germline assignment: CDR1 SGHTA and CDR2 FQGNSA. The CDR3 runs 14 residues. V gave up 6 bases and J gave up 5 bases; unmatched junction bases: 6. The CDR3 sequence: CASRGGTDNEKLFF. CDR3 DNA: TGTGCCAGCAGAGGGGGGACAGACAATGAAAAACTGTTTTTT.

In this sample, this clonotype turned up a few times. This sequence joins TRBV6-1 and TRBJ2-1; D may match TRBD1 or TRBD2 (5 bases each). Trimming took off 4 bases at V and 6 bases at J, with 19 bases between the two ends. This CDR3 has 16 residues. Germline CDR1 MNHNS, CDR2 SASEGT. The CDR3 bases are TGTGCCAGCAGTGCCCTGGGAAGGGGAGCTCTCAATGAGCAGTTCTTC. This sequence encodes CASSALGRGALNEQFF.

This clonotype has a handful of counts. CDR3 bases: TGCAGTGCTAGAGTTGGCGGGAAGTTGGAAGAGACCCAGTACTTC. Residues: CSARVGGKLEETQYF. The chain employs TRBV20-1 and TRBJ2-5; maybe TRBD2 (6 bases). Per germline, CDR1 DFQATT and CDR2 SNEGSKA (reference sequence). The CDR3 length is 15 residues. The V and J ends lost 1 base and 3 bases respectively, with 15 bases between them.

In its sample, this clonotype was seen many times. The chain recombines TRBV12-3 or TRBV12-4 with TRBJ2-1; TRBD1 or TRBD2 may be the D gene (5 bases each). V was pared by 6 bases and J by 2 bases, with 26 bases between. This CDR3 is 19 amino acids long. CDR3 nucleotides: TGTGCCAGCAGCCCCACTAAAAGAGGGGAAGCACAAACCTACAATGAGCAGTTCTTC. Amino acid sequence: CASSPTKRGEAQTYNEQFF.

This clonotype was seen a handful of times. This sequence joins TRBV12-3 or TRBV12-4 and TRBJ2-1, with 8 nucleotides matching TRBD2. The J segment lost 7 bases and the V segment lost 6 bases, leaving 8 bases of the junction unmatched. This CDR3 is 14 amino acids long. As DNA, the CDR3 is TGTGCCAGCAGCATGAACGGACTAGCAAATGAGCAGTTCTTC. Its translation is CASSMNGLANEQFF.

The chain links TRBV27 to TRBJ1-6; unclear D gene. The germline gives CDR1 MNHEY, CDR2 SMNVEV (reference sequence). The V and J ends lost 9 bases and 7 bases respectively, with 7 bases between them. This CDR3 has 11 amino acids. Written as DNA, the CDR3 is TGTGCCAGTGGGTTGAATTCACCCCTCCACTTT. The encoded protein is CASGLNSPLHF.

The chain joins TRBV18 to TRBJ1-1, with D perhaps TRBD1 (5 bases). Trimming pared 2 bases from V and 0 bases from J, leaving 10 bases between. The CDR3 loop spans 15 amino acids. Germline V gives CDR1 KGHSH, CDR2 LQKENI. The CDR3 nucleotides are TGTGCCAGCTCACCAGGGGCAGGCGTGAACACTGAAGCTTTCTTT. Translating gives CASSPGAGVNTEAFF.

The CDR3 DNA is TGTGCCAGCAGGAGACAGGGGGCTCATACGCAGTATTTT. The encoded protein is CASRRQGAHTQYF. The chain recombines TRBV2 with TRBJ2-3; 10 bases align to TRBD1. Trimming took 6 bases from V and 7 from J; bases not matched to a gene: 4. CDR3 length: 13 residues. The germline V gene encodes CDR1 SNHLY and CDR2 FYNNEI.

This clonotype was recorded a few times. An end of the junction does not agree with germline; a read error may underlie this. The rearrangement links TRBV24-1 to TRBJ2-7; TRBD2 agrees at 11 bases. Germline V CDR1 and CDR2: KGHDR, SFDVKD. This CDR3 has 13 amino acids. CDR3 sequence reads: CATSDFTTSGKNF. Written as DNA, the CDR3 is TGTGCCACCAGTGATTTTACGACTAGCGGGAAAAACTTC.

The rearrangement links TRBV7-6 to TRBJ2-7, with unresolved D. The length of the CDR3 is 14 residues. V was pared by 5 bases and J by 1 base, with 12 bases between. Germline-derived CDR1 and CDR2 are SGHVS and FNYEAQ. CDR3 residues: CASSRGQESYEQYF. Written as DNA, the CDR3 is TGTGCCAGCAGCCGAGGTCAGGAGTCCTACGAGCAGTACTTC.

CDR3 bases: TGTGCCATCAGTGAGAGGGGCGCTGCTAATGAAAAACTGTTTTTT. Its protein is CAISERGAANEKLFF. This chain joins TRBV10-3 and TRBJ1-4; a weak D match, TRBD1 (5 bases). The V end lost 2 bases, the J end lost 3 bases, and 10 bases lay between the germline ends. There are 15 residues in the CDR3. Germline values: CDR1 ENHRY, CDR2 SYGVKD.

This clonotype has just a few counts. This chain uses TRBV7-6 with TRBJ2-6; 7 positions agree with TRBD1. J gave up 2 bases and V 6 bases, and 13 bases lay outside the gene matches. Germline CDR1 reads SGHVS; CDR2 reads FNYEAQ. The CDR3 spans 18 residues. The CDR3: CASSTKRGLGTGANVLTF. DNA of the CDR3: TGTGCCAGCAGTACAAAAAGGGGGCTGGGAACTGGGGCCAACGTCCTGACTTTC.

V and J are TRBV5-1 and TRBJ2-1; D not certain. Germline CDR1 and CDR2: SGHRS and YFSETQ. Trimming removed 4 bases from V and 7 bases from J, with 15 bases in between. The CDR3 has 14 residues. CDR3 protein: CASSDHYAGNEQFF. The CDR3 DNA reads TGCGCCAGCAGCGATCACTACGCCGGTAATGAGCAGTTCTTC.

This rearrangement joins TRBV4-2 to TRBJ2-3, with TRBD2 identical over 7 bases. Germline V CDR1 and CDR2: LGHNA, YNFKEQ. CDR3 length equals 16 residues. With 0 bases clipped from V and 1 base from J, the junction kept 4 bases outside the gene matches. This CDR3 reads CASSQDTAGGTDTQYF. In nucleotides, the CDR3 is TGTGCCAGCAGCCAAGATACCGCGGGGGGCACAGATACGCAGTATTTT.

This clonotype was observed a few times. The chain links TRBV11-2 to TRBJ2-7; 9 bases match TRBD1. CDR1 is SGHAT, CDR2 FQNNGV, per germline. The CDR3 totals 16 residues. Trimming cost V 2 bases and J 4 bases; bases outside gene matches: 9. As DNA, the CDR3 is TGTGCCAGCAGCTTACGAGGCGGGACAGGGTTGTACGAGCAGTACTTC. Its translation is CASSLRGGTGLYEQYF. Complete variable domain (other parts from reference TRBV11-2 and TRBJ2-7): EAGVAQSPRYKIIEKRQSVAFWCNPISGHATLYWYQQILGQGPKLLIQFQNNGVVDDSQLPKDRFSAERLKGVDSTLKIQPAKLEDSAVYLCASSLRGGTGLYEQYFGPGTRLTVT.

This clonotype was observed a handful of times. The J gene is TRBJ1-1, the V gene TRBV15; 9 bases line up with TRBD1. Losses at the gene ends were 4 bases for V and 6 bases for J; bases not matched to a gene: 6. This CDR3 spans 14 amino acids. CDR1 and CDR2 from the germline V gene are LNHNV and YYDKDF (reference sequence). The CDR3 loop reads CATSIGTGWAEAFF. Here the CDR3 DNA reads TGTGCCACCAGCATCGGGACAGGGTGGGCTGAAGCTTTCTTT.

This clonotype was detected only a few times. The chain employs TRBV7-8 and TRBJ2-1; no clear D gene. Trimming pared 6 bases from V and 8 bases from J, leaving 17 bases between. This CDR3 contains 14 residues. Germline V gene lookup returns CDR1 SGHVS and CDR2 FQNEAQ. The CDR3: CASSAAHNPHEQFF. DNA for the CDR3: TGTGCCAGCAGTGCCGCGCACAACCCCCATGAGCAGTTCTTC.

This clonotype was counted a few times. J is TRBJ1-5 and V is TRBV11-2, with D unclear. Germline lookup yields CDR1 SGHAT and CDR2 FQNNGV. The V end lost 5 bases, the J end lost 9 bases, and 5 bases lay between the germline ends. The CDR3 length is 10 residues. The CDR3 is CASSRLPQHF. For the CDR3, the DNA is TGTGCCAGCAGCCGCCTGCCCCAGCATTTT.

This clonotype occurred once. The chain couples TRBV6-5 to TRBJ1-6; D ambiguous. V was cut by 0 bases and J by 11 bases, with 14 bases left in between. This CDR3 spans 15 amino acids. Germline V gene sequence: CDR1 MNHEY, CDR2 SVGAGI. The CDR3 DNA sequence: TGTGCCAGCAGTTACTCCCGGGGTATGGGGACACCCCTCCACTTT. This translates into CASSYSRGMGTPLHF.

This sequence joins TRBV6-1 and TRBJ1-2; D gene unclear. The germline V and J ends were trimmed by 1 base and 4 bases, with 10 bases remaining between them. The CDR3 is 14 residues long. The germline V gene has CDR1 MNHNS and CDR2 SASEGT. CDR3 protein: CASSEDRGRYGYTF. CDR3 coding DNA: TGTGCCAGCAGTGAAGACAGAGGGCGCTATGGCTACACCTTC.

This clonotype was detected only a few times. The rearrangement joins TRBV6-6 to TRBJ2-5, with D unclear. The CDR3 spans 14 residues. With 10 bases removed from V and 1 base from J, the gap between germline ends came to 16 bases. The germline V gene encodes CDR1 MNHNY and CDR2 SVGAGI (reference sequence). As DNA, the CDR3 is TGTGCCATAAGAGAGTTGGGGATCCAAGAGACCCAGTACTTC. Its translation: CAIRELGIQETQYF.

A few counts support this clonotype. This chain links TRBV20-1 with TRBJ2-1, with 9 bases matching TRBD2. Trimming cost V 5 bases and J 6 bases; bases outside gene matches: 8. The CDR3 has 14 residues. Germline CDR1 and CDR2: DFQATT and SNEGSKA (reference sequence). As DNA, the CDR3 is TGCAGTGCTTCCGGGACTAGCAGATTCAATGAGCAGTTCTTC. Its translation: CSASGTSRFNEQFF.

This rearrangement joins TRBV5-4 to TRBJ2-1; TRBD2 might be the D (6 bases). This CDR3 is built from 14 residues. Trimming pared 4 bases from V and 7 bases from J, leaving 15 bases between. The V gene's germline CDR1 is SGHNT and CDR2 YYREEE (reference sequence). CDR3 nucleotides: TGTGCCAGCAGCCGCACTAGCATTAGGAATGAGCAGTTCTTC. Translating it yields CASSRTSIRNEQFF.